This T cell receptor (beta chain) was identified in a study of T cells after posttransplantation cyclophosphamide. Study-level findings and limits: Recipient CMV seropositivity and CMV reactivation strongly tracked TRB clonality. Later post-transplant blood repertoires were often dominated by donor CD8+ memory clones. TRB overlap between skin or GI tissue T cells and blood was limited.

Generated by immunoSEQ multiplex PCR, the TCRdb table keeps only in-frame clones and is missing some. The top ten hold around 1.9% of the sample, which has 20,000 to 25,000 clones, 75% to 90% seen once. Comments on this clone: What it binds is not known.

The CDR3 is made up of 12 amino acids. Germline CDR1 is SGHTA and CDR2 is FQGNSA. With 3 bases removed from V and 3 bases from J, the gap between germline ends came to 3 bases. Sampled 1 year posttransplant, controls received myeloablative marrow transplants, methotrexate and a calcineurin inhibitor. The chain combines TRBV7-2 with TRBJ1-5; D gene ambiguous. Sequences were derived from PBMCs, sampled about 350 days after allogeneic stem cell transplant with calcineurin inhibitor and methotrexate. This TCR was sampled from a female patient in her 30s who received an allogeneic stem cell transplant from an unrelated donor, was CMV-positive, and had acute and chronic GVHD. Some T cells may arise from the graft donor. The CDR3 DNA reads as TGTGCCAGCAGCTTTAACAATCAGCCCCAGCATTTT. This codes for CASSFNNQPQHF.